This TCR beta chain was recovered during a study of post-analysis software for immune sequencing data. General observations from the study: Five or six TRBV segments were significantly more frequent in patients than in controls. TRBV5-6, TRBV5-1 and TRBV20-1 were among these segments.

Unique molecular identifiers were present in the TCR beta cDNA libraries. Using its own MiXCR run on the PCR reads, TCRdb lists one record per CDR3 protein. The sample yields 600,000 to 750,000 distinct CDR3 sequences, approximately 59% seen once. The CDR3 length is 15 residues. The germline V gene has CDR1 SNHLY and CDR2 FYNNEI. V lost 7 bases, J lost 0 bases, and 15 bases lay in between. In the case of this clonotype: The antigen remains unidentified.

The chain employs TRBV2 and TRBJ1-2, with TRBD1 as a possible D gene (6 bases). The TCR was taken from a girl aged 2 to 10 with multiple sclerosis. Source material: blood. This CDR3 reads CASIGQYPANYGYTF. CDR3 nucleotides: TGTGCCAGCATCGGACAGTACCCCGCTAACTATGGCTACACCTTC.